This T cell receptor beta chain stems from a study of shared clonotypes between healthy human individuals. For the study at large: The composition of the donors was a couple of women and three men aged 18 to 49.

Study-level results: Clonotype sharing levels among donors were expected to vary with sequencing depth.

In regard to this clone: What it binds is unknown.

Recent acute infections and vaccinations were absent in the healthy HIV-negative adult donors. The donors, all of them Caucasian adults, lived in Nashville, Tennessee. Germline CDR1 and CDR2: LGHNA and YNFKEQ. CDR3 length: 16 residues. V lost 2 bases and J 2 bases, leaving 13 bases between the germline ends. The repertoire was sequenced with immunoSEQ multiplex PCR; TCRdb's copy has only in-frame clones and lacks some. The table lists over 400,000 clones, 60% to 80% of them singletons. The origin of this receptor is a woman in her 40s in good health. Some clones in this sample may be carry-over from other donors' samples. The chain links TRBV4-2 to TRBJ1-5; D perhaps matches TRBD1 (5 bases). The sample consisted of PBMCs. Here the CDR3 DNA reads TGTGCCAGCAGCCAAAGCGGGGACGGCCGCAATCAGCCCCAGCATTTT. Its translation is CASSQSGDGRNQPQHF.